One sample yielded the 25 T cell receptor beta chains listed below, sequenced in a study of T cell changes during pregnancy in multiple sclerosis. Clones were read by immunoSEQ multiplex PCR, and TCRdb kept only the in-frame ones, dropping some. The sample has 90,000 to 100,000 clones; more than 85% are singletons. The material was peripheral blood, obtained in the first trimester of pregnancy. The origin of the receptors is a female donor with multiple sclerosis, enrolled in a pregnancy study.

This chain joins TRBV27 and TRBJ2-7; TRBD1 agrees at 7 bases. The ends lost 5 bases at V and 7 bases at J; junction bases unmatched: 11. Germline CDR1 and CDR2: MNHEY and SMNVEV (reference sequence). The CDR3 totals 14 residues. The CDR3 DNA follows: TGTGCCAGCAGTCCCCGACAGGGTCCGGGGGAGCAGTACTTC. Protein sequence: CASSPRQGPGEQYF.

This clone appeared a few times. This CDR3 is also generated by other DNA sequences in the sample. The chain is built from TRBV6-5 and TRBJ1-1, with 7 nucleotides matching TRBD1. The CDR3 spans 14 residues. Germline lookup yields CDR1 MNHEY and CDR2 SVGAGI. Trimming removed 2 bases from V and 1 base from J; junction bases left unmatched: 1. The CDR3: CASSYQGGNTEAFF. The DNA of the CDR3 is TGTGCCAGCAGTTACCAGGGGGGGAACACTGAAGCTTTCTTT.

The CDR3 region is CSVDEGTGELFF. The CDR3 region has the DNA TGCAGCGTTGACGAGGGAACCGGGGAGCTGTTTTTT. This chain links TRBV29-1 with TRBJ2-2, with D tentatively TRBD2 (5 bases). V lost 3 bases to trimming and J lost 5 bases, with 7 bases between them. CDR1 and CDR2 from the germline V gene are SQVTM and ANQGSEA. The CDR3 covers 12 residues.

The V and J genes are TRBV28 and TRBJ2-7, with D possibly matching TRBD2 (6 bases). V lost 2 bases and J lost 7, with 9 bases in between. This CDR3 region has 12 residues. Germline values: CDR1 MDHEN, CDR2 SYDVKM. CDR3 DNA: TGTGCCAGCAGTTTAGGGACTGCAGAGCAGTACTTC. It yields the protein CASSLGTAEQYF.

This clone was seen only once. CDR3 in amino acids: CASSQSHGSGELFF. The CDR3 region has the DNA TGTGCCAGCAGCCAATCGCACGGGTCCGGGGAGCTGTTTTTT. The chain uses TRBV16 and TRBJ2-2; D call uncertain. The germline V gene encodes CDR1 KGHSY and CDR2 FQNENV. Trimming left V 0 bases short and J 6 bases short, with 8 bases between. The length of the CDR3 is 14 residues.

The rearrangement links TRBV19 to TRBJ1-5, with no clear D. The CDR3 has 11 residues. Germline CDR1 LNHDA, CDR2 SQIVND (reference sequence). Between the trimmed V and J ends, which lost 3 bases and 15 bases, there was a span of 12 bases. Here the CDR3 reads CASSMLSYPHF. CDR3 coding DNA: TGTGCCAGTAGTATGTTGAGTTACCCGCATTTT.

DNA of the CDR3: TGTGCCAGCAGTTCCCCGGTGAGCTCCTACGAGCAGTACTTC. Translation: CASSSPVSSYEQYF. The V call is TRBV27, the J call TRBJ2-7; D unclear. Germline CDR1 reads MNHEY; CDR2 reads SMNVEV (reference sequence). The CDR3 runs to 14 residues. V was shortened by 4 bases and J by 0 bases, with 10 bases between the two germline ends.

The chain uses TRBV10-1 and TRBJ2-7; D gene unclear. Trimming pared 3 bases from V and 3 bases from J, leaving 9 bases between. The CDR3 totals 13 residues. The germline gives CDR1 WNHNN, CDR2 SYGVQD (reference sequence). The CDR3 here is CASSDVHHYEQYF. The CDR3 DNA reads TGCGCCAGCAGTGATGTCCATCACTACGAGCAGTACTTC.

The rearrangement joins TRBV5-6 to TRBJ2-1; D possibly corresponds to TRBD1 (7 bases). V gave up 3 bases and J gave up 5 bases, with 18 bases separating them. The V gene's germline CDR1 is SGHDT and CDR2 YYEEEE. The CDR3 runs 16 residues. The chain's CDR3 is CASSWAPGGSHNEQFF. The CDR3 DNA sequence: TGTGCCAGCAGCTGGGCCCCAGGGGGGAGCCACAATGAGCAGTTCTTC.

This chain links TRBV27 with TRBJ2-3; possible D gene TRBD1, 5 bases. From germline, CDR1 is MNHEY and CDR2 SMNVEV (reference sequence). CDR3 size: 13 residues. The V end lost 6 bases, the J end lost 4 bases, and 11 bases lay between the germline ends. Here the CDR3 reads CASSQWGADTQYF. DNA of the CDR3: TGTGCCAGCAGCCAATGGGGCGCAGATACGCAGTATTTT.

The rearrangement links TRBV7-9 to TRBJ2-7, with 8 bases matching TRBD1. With 5 bases clipped from V and 4 bases from J, the junction kept 4 bases outside the gene matches. CDR1 is SEHNR, CDR2 FQNEAQ, per germline (reference sequence). The CDR3 spans 13 residues. The CDR3 nucleotides are TGTGCCAGCAGCGCCGACAGGGGATACGAGCAGTACTTC. It yields the protein CASSADRGYEQYF.

The chain couples TRBV21-1 to TRBJ2-3; the DNA was not compared with TRBD2, the D call given in the table. TRBV21-1 counts as a pseudogene. The CDR3 runs 16 residues. As DNA, the CDR3 is TGTGCCAGCAGCAAAGTAAAGCGGGAGAGCACAGATACGCAGTATTTT. This sequence encodes CASSKVKRESTDTQYF.

V usage is TRBV9 and J usage is TRBJ2-5, with 8 positions matching TRBD1. Germline loops: CDR1 SGDLS, CDR2 YYNGEE. J gave up 4 bases and V 3 bases, and 5 bases lay outside the gene matches. The CDR3 has 14 amino acids. CDR3 DNA sequence: TGTGCCAGCAGCGCTGGGACAGGCGGAGAGACCCAGTACTTC. The encoded protein is CASSAGTGGETQYF.

This CDR3 reads CASSPGGGTIYF. The CDR3 region has the DNA TGTGCCAGCTCTCCTGGGGGGGGCACCATATATTTT. This chain uses TRBV27 with TRBJ1-3, with a weak D call TRBD1 (5 bases). V was pared by 8 bases and J by 9 bases, with 14 bases between. The CDR3 covers 12 residues. CDR1 and CDR2 from the germline V gene are MNHEY and SMNVEV (reference sequence).

This clone came up once. The chain uses TRBV29-1 and TRBJ2-1; TRBD1 agrees at 7 bases. From germline, CDR1 is SQVTM and CDR2 ANQGSEA. The CDR3 has 16 amino acids. V trimming: 4 bases; J trimming: 0 bases; junction bases outside the gene matches: 9. The CDR3 region has the DNA TGCAGCGTTGGCCCGGCAGGGGGTAACTCCTACAATGAGCAGTTCTTC. The encoded protein is CSVGPAGGNSYNEQFF.

This chain links TRBV5-1 with TRBJ2-2; D unclear. The V and J ends lost 0 bases and 9 bases respectively, with 15 bases between them. This CDR3 is 15 amino acids long. Germline CDR1 and CDR2: SGHRS and YFSETQ. CDR3 region: CASSLDGSPGRELFF. As DNA, the CDR3 is TGCGCCAGCAGCTTGGATGGCAGCCCAGGCCGGGAGCTGTTTTTT.

V usage is TRBV28 and J usage is TRBJ2-4, with 7 bases matching TRBD1. Germline trimming cut 6 bases from V and 8 bases from J; bases unmatched to any gene: 16. Germline lookup yields CDR1 MDHEN and CDR2 SYDVKM. The CDR3 has 16 amino acids. CDR3 nucleotides: TGTGCCAGCAGACACGAGACAGGGTCAAAATGGCACATTCAGTACTTC. It is translated as CASRHETGSKWHIQYF.

The rearrangement uses TRBV5-5 and TRBJ1-1, with no clear D. V was trimmed by 4 bases and J by 7 bases, leaving 14 bases between them. The CDR3 length is 13 residues. In germline, CDR1 is SGHKS, CDR2 YYEKEE (reference sequence). The CDR3 protein is CASSRLQQFEAFF. The CDR3 DNA reads as TGTGCCAGCAGCCGCCTACAACAGTTTGAAGCTTTCTTT.

The chain uses TRBV5-6 and TRBJ2-2; tentatively, D is TRBD2 (5 bases). V was clipped by 2 bases and J by 5 bases, with 13 bases between them. This CDR3 region has 15 residues. Germline lookup yields CDR1 SGHDT and CDR2 YYEEEE. The DNA for the CDR3 is TGTGCCAGCAGCTTTAGGAGCGGACGGACCGGGGAGCTGTTTTTT. Protein: CASSFRSGRTGELFF. The full variable domain, its missing parts supplied by reference TRBV5-6 and TRBJ2-2, is DAGVTQSPTHLIKTRGQQVTLRCSPKSGHDTVSWYQQALGQGPQFIFQYYEEEERQRGNFPDRFSGHQFPNYSSELNVNALLLGDSALYLCASSFRSGRTGELFFGEGSRLTVL.

The chain links TRBV5-4 to TRBJ1-1, with 8 positions matching TRBD1. The junction had 7 bases not matched to a gene; V was cut back by 0 bases and J by 3 bases. CDR1 and CDR2 (germline): SGHNT, YYREEE (reference sequence). There are 16 residues in the CDR3. CDR3 DNA: TGTGCCAGCAGCTTGGCAGGGGGCGGTATGGACACTGAAGCTTTCTTT. Translation: CASSLAGGGMDTEAFF.

The rearrangement uses TRBV18 and TRBJ1-1, with D perhaps TRBD1 (6 bases). The CDR3 is made up of 14 amino acids. V lost 4 bases and J 4 bases, leaving 13 bases between the germline ends. Germline CDR1 KGHSH, CDR2 LQKENI. The CDR3 DNA follows: TGTGCCAGCTCACGCGAGGGGGGGGGCACTGAAGCTTTCTTT. It translates to CASSREGGGTEAFF.

The rearrangement links TRBV19 to TRBJ2-1; TRBD1 agrees at 7 bases. Germline CDR1 reads LNHDA; CDR2 reads SQIVND (reference sequence). The CDR3 extends over 12 amino acids. V trimming: 9 bases; J trimming: 6 bases; junction bases outside the gene matches: 5. CDR3 bases: TGTGCCAGCACGACAGGGACCAATGAGCAGTTCTTC. Residues: CASTTGTNEQFF.

V is TRBV7-9 and J is TRBJ1-2, with TRBD1 as a possible D gene (5 bases). The germline V and J ends were trimmed by 5 bases and 3 bases, with 16 bases remaining between them. Per germline, CDR1 SEHNR and CDR2 FQNEAQ (reference sequence). The CDR3 loop spans 15 amino acids. The CDR3, as DNA: TGTGCCAGCAGCCGAGTGACAGCTATGGACTATGGCTACACCTTC. This codes for CASSRVTAMDYGYTF.

This rearrangement joins TRBV29-1 to TRBJ1-1, with D unclear. This CDR3 has 13 residues. V lost 5 bases to trimming and J lost 0 bases, with 10 bases between them. CDR1 is SQVTM, CDR2 ANQGSEA, per germline. The CDR3 spells CSVRTNMNTEAFF. The CDR3 nucleotides read TGCAGCGTTCGAACGAACATGAACACTGAAGCTTTCTTT.

The rearrangement links TRBV5-6 to TRBJ2-2, with 8 bases matching TRBD1. Per the germline V gene, CDR1 is SGHDT and CDR2 is YYEEEE. The CDR3 sequence is 15 residues long. Trimming took 0 bases from V and 4 from J; bases not matched to a gene: 2. The CDR3 reads CASSLGDRSTGELFF. The CDR3, as DNA: TGTGCCAGCAGCTTGGGGGACAGGTCCACCGGGGAGCTGTTTTTT. Filled out from reference TRBV5-6 and TRBJ2-2, the complete variable domain reads DAGVTQSPTHLIKTRGQQVTLRCSPKSGHDTVSWYQQALGQGPQFIFQYYEEEERQRGNFPDRFSGHQFPNYSSELNVNALLLGDSALYLCASSLGDRSTGELFFGEGSRLTVL.